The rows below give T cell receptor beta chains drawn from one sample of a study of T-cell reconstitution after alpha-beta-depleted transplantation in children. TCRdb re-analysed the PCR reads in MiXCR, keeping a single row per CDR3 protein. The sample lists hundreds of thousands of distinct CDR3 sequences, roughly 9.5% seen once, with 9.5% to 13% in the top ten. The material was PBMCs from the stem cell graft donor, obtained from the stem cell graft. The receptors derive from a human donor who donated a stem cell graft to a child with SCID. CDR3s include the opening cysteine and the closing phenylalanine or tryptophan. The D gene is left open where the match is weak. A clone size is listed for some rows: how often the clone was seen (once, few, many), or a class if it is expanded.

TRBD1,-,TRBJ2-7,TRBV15,TGTGCCACCAGCAGGGACAGGGCCGAGCAGTACTTC,CATSRDRAEQYF
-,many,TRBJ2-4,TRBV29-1,TGCAGCGTTGTGGACGCGGAAAAAAACATTCAGTACTTC,CSVVDAEKNIQYF
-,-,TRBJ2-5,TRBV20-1,TGCAGTGCTTGGGACAACCTGGGGACCCAGTACTTC,CSAWDNLGTQYF
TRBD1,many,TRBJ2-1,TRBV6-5,TGTGCCAGCAGTTCACAGGGGGGTAATGAGCAGTTCTTC,CASSSQGGNEQFF
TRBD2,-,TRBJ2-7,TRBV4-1,TGCGCCAGCAGCCAAGATCGGGGAGGGTGGGAGCAGTACTTC,CASSQDRGGWEQYF
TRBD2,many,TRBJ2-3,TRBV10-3,TGTGCCATCATGCAGACTAGCGGGGGCACAGATACGCAGTATTTT,CAIMQTSGGTDTQYF
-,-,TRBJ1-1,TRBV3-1,TGTGCCAGCAGCCAAGATGTAAGGACCACTGAAGCTTTCTTT,CASSQDVRTTEAFF
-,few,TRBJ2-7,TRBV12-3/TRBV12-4,TGTGCCAGCAGTTTAGAGGGGGGGAAACAATACGAGCAGTACTTC,CASSLEGGKQYEQYF
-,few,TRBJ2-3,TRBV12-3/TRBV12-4,TGTGCCAGTGGGCGTGACGGCACAGATACGCAGTATTTT,CASGRDGTDTQYF
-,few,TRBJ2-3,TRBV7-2,TGTGCCAGCAGCCTAGTGGGACAACCCCGCACAGATACGCAGTATTTT,CASSLVGQPRTDTQYF
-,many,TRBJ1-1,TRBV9,TGTGCCAGCAGCGTAGCTTGGACAGCTTCTGAAGCTTTCTTT,CASSVAWTASEAFF
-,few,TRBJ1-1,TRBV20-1,TGCAGTGCTTCACGCGGCCCGAACACTGAAGCTTTCTTT,CSASRGPNTEAFF